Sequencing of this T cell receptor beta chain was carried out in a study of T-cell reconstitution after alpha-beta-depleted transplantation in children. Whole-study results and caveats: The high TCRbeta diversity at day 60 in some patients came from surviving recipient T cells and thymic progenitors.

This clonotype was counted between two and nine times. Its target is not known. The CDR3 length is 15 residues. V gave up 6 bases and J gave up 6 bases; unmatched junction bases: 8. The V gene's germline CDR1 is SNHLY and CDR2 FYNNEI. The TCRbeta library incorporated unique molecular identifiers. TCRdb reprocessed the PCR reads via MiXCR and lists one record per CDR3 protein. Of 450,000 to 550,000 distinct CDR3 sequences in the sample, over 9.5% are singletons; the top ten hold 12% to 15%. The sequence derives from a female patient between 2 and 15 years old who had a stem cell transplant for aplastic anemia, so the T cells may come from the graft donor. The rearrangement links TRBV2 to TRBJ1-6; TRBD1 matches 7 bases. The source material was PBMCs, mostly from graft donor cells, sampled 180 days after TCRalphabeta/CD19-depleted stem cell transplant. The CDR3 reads CASSPPTGINSPLHF. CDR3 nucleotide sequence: TGTGCCAGCAGCCCCCCGACAGGGATTAATTCACCCCTCCACTTT.